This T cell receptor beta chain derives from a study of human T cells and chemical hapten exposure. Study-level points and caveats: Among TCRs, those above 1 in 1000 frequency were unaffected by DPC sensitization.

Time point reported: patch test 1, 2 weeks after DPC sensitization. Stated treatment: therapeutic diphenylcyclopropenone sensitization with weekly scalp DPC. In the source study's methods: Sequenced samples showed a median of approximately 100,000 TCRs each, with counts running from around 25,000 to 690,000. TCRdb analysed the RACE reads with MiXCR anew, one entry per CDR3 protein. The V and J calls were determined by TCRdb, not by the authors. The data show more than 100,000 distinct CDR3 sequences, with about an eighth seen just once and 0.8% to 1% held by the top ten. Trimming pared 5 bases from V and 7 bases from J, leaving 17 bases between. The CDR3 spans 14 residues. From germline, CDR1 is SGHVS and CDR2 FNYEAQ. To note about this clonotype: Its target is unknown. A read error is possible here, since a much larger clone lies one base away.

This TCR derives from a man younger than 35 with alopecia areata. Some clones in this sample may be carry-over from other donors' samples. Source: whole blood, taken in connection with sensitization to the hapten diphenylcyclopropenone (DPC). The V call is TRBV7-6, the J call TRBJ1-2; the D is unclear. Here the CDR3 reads CASSPDPSSPGYTF. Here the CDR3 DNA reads TGTGCCAGCAGCCCGGACCCTTCTTCGCCTGGCTACACCTTC.